This T cell receptor (beta chain) was sequenced for a study of post-analysis software for immune sequencing data. The overall study: There were relapsing-remitting, secondary progressive and progressive-relapsing multiple sclerosis among the disease courses included.

Findings and limits, study-wide: Those samples that were prepared in the same batch co-clustered strongly by F measure. Roughly five TRBV segments appeared more often in patients than in controls, and TRBV5-6, TRBV5-1 and TRBV20-1 were among these. Controls showed significantly higher normalized Chao1 diversity than did multiple sclerosis patients.

Unique molecular identifiers were built into the TCR beta cDNA libraries. cDNA molecules numbering roughly 0.5 million came from roughly 1 to 10 million T cells. TCRdb re-called the PCR reads through MiXCR, storing one row per CDR3 protein. The table records 650,000 to 850,000 distinct CDR3 sequences, around 45% of them present only once. This clonotype was observed a handful of times. Its antigen is still unknown. In germline, CDR1 is SQVTM, CDR2 ANQGSEA. V was cut by 6 bases and J by 0 bases, with 10 bases left in between. The CDR3 loop spans 13 amino acids. The sample was blood. This clonotype originated in a girl under 18 with multiple sclerosis. V usage is TRBV29-1 and J usage is TRBJ2-3; no reliable D call. This chain's CDR3 is CSVPKLSTDTQYF. The CDR3 nucleotides read TGCAGCGTACCCAAACTTAGCACAGATACGCAGTATTTT.